This T cell receptor (beta chain) was sequenced for a study of T-cell reconstitution after alpha-beta-depleted transplantation in children. The CDR3 sequence is 14 residues long. Trimming stripped 2 bases from V and 5 bases from J, with 10 bases between. The V gene's germline CDR1 is KGHSH and CDR2 LQKENI. Library preparation (for TCRbeta) was performed with unique molecular identifiers. TCRdb reanalysed the PCR reads using MiXCR and keeps one entry per CDR3 protein. Counted here are 300,000 to 400,000 distinct CDR3 sequences, over 20% occurring once; the ten biggest clones make up roughly 9.8%. The sample in question was PBMCs, mostly from graft donor cells, obtained 180 days after TCRalphabeta/CD19-depleted stem cell transplant. This sequence originates from a male patient younger than 18 who had a stem cell transplant for acute lymphoblastic leukemia, so the T cells may come from the graft donor. The genes are TRBV18 and TRBJ2-1, with D possibly matching TRBD1 (6 bases). This CDR3 reads CASSPFTGHNEQFF. CDR3 sequence (DNA): TGTGCCAGCTCACCATTTACAGGGCACAATGAGCAGTTCTTC.